The clone carrying this T cell receptor beta chain has ten or more counts. The CDR3 totals 18 residues. V was trimmed by 1 base and J by 0 bases, leaving 15 bases between them. Germline CDR1 SGHVS, CDR2 FQNEAQ. Unique molecular identifiers featured in how the TCRbeta library was prepared. TCRdb used MiXCR to reprocess the PCR reads, holding one entry per CDR3 protein. The sample includes 170,000 or so distinct CDR3 sequences, approximately 6.8% of them seen just once. These data are taken from a study of T-cell reconstitution after alpha-beta-depleted transplantation in children. The TCR originated in a human donor who donated a stem cell graft to a child with Wiskott-Aldrich syndrome. This chain links TRBV7-8 with TRBJ2-2; TRBD1 might be the D (6 bases). Sample: PBMCs from the stem cell graft donor, taken from the stem cell graft. In DNA, the CDR3 is TGTGCCAGCAGCTTAGGGCGTCCACAGGGCACGAACACCGGGGAGCTGTTTTTT. This codes for CASSLGRPQGTNTGELFF.